Shown below are 8 T cell receptor beta chains from a single sample sequenced in a study of blood T cell repertoires in COVID-19. Only in-frame clones appear in the TCRdb table, and some are missing; sequencing was by immunoSEQ multiplex PCR. The repertoire consists of 220,000 or so clones, with approximately 90% occurring once and the leading ten covering around 0.8%. Sequenced: PBMCs or T cells enriched from blood (not recorded which). The source of these receptors is a middle-aged man who had been exposed to COVID-19.

The chain combines TRBV5-1 with TRBJ1-1; 7 nucleotides align to TRBD1. Unmatched junction bases numbered 13, after V lost 4 bases and J lost 7 bases. Germline-derived CDR1 and CDR2 are SGHRS and YFSETQ. The CDR3 is 15 amino acids. The CDR3 loop reads CASSGGTALRGEAFF. As DNA, the CDR3 is TGCGCCAGCAGCGGGGGGACAGCTTTGAGGGGTGAAGCTTTCTTT.

The rearrangement links TRBV7-9 to TRBJ1-2; D might be TRBD1 (6 bases). V was clipped by 2 bases and J by 1 base, with 17 bases between them. Germline values: CDR1 SEHNR, CDR2 FQNEAQ (reference sequence). CDR3 length: 17 amino acids. CDR3 in amino acids: CASSLLSPGAFNYGYTF. CDR3 coding DNA: TGTGCCAGCAGCTTATTAAGCCCAGGGGCGTTTAACTATGGCTACACCTTC.

V gene TRBV9 combines with J gene TRBJ2-3; a possible D gene is TRBD2 (6 bases). CDR3 length: 16 amino acids. The V end lost 3 bases, the J end lost 2 bases, and 16 bases lay between the germline ends. The germline V gene encodes CDR1 SGDLS and CDR2 YYNGEE. The DNA of the CDR3 is TGTGCCAGCAGCGCCAGACTAGGGGCAGACACAGATACGCAGTATTTT. It specifies CASSARLGADTDTQYF. Together with reference TRBV9 and TRBJ2-3, the CDR3 gives the full variable domain: DSGVTQTPKHLITATGQRVTLRCSPRSGDLSVYWYQQSLDQGLQFLIQYYNGEERAKGNILERFSAQQFPDLHSELNLSSLELGDSALYFCASSARLGADTDTQYFGPGTRLTVL.

The CDR3 sequence: CASSRQQANTEAFF. The CDR3 region has the DNA TGCGCCAGCAGCCGACAACAGGCGAACACTGAAGCTTTCTTT. The V gene is TRBV4-1, the J gene TRBJ1-1, with a weak D call TRBD1 (5 bases). V dropped 4 bases and J dropped 1 base, with 10 bases sitting between them. Germline loops: CDR1 MGHRA, CDR2 YSYEKL. CDR3 length: 14 residues.

The chain has TRBV7-2 and TRBJ2-5; 9 bases are a match to TRBD2. The germline V gene encodes CDR1 SGHTA and CDR2 FQGNSA. CDR3 size: 15 residues. After removal of 5 bases from V and 8 bases from J, the junction contained 12 bases not matched to a gene. The CDR3 DNA is TGTGCCAGCAGCCTCGCGGGGGGGCCTCATGAAACCCAGTACTTC. This gives the protein CASSLAGGPHETQYF. Variable domain in full (rest from reference TRBV7-2 and TRBJ2-5): GAGVSQSPSNKVTEKGKDVELRCDPISGHTALYWYRQSLGQGLEFLIYFQGNSAPDKSGLPSDRFSAERTGGSVSTLTIQRTQQEDSAVYLCASSLAGGPHETQYFGPGTRLLVL.

CDR3 coding DNA: TGTGCCAGCAGCAATTCGGACCCTACAGGTGATCAGCCCCAGCATTTT. Protein: CASSNSDPTGDQPQHF. The rearrangement uses TRBV21-1 and TRBJ1-5; TRBD1 reflects the table's D call only, with no check against the DNA. TRBV21-1 is designated a pseudogene. The CDR3 has 16 residues.

The V gene is TRBV25-1, the J gene TRBJ1-5; D ambiguous. Germline V CDR1 and CDR2: MGHDK, SYGVNS. The V and J ends lost 4 bases and 0 bases respectively, with 7 bases between them. The length of the CDR3 is 14 residues. CDR3 sequence reads: CASSAGDSNQPQHF. CDR3 bases: TGTGCCAGCAGTGCCGGGGATAGCAATCAGCCCCAGCATTTT.

This sequence joins TRBV9 and TRBJ2-1; tentative D call: TRBD1 (6 bases). The V and J ends lost 4 bases and 0 bases respectively, with 11 bases between them. The CDR3 spans 15 residues. Germline V gene lookup returns CDR1 SGDLS and CDR2 YYNGEE. In nucleotides, the CDR3 is TGTGCCAGCAGCACTCAAGGGGGCTCCTACAATGAGCAGTTCTTC. Its protein is CASSTQGGSYNEQFF.